The rows below give T cell receptor beta chains drawn from one sample of a study of post-analysis software for immune sequencing data. TCRdb reanalysed the PCR reads using MiXCR and keeps one entry per CDR3 protein. The sample holds hundreds of thousands of distinct CDR3 sequences, around 50% seen once. The sequenced sample consisted of blood. These receptors were taken from a girl aged 5 to 17 with multiple sclerosis. Each CDR3 is given with its conserved first and last residue. Fields, in order: J gene, clone size, D gene, V gene, CDR3 protein, CDR3 DNA. D genes are given only for firm matches. The size field is filled for only some rows; it gives once, few, many or a size class.

TRBJ2-3 | NA | TRBD2 | TRBV3-1 | CASSQRLAGGTDTQYF | TGTGCCAGCAGCCAAAGACTAGCGGGAGGCACAGATACGCAGTATTTT
TRBJ2-7 | once | NA | TRBV20-1 | CSARAQGGSVLVTYEQYF | TGCAGTGCTAGAGCCCAAGGAGGGTCGGTTCTTGTCACCTACGAGCAGTACTTC
TRBJ2-1 | few | NA | TRBV5-1 | CASSYAKVGNEQFF | TGCGCCAGCAGCTACGCCAAGGTGGGCAATGAGCAGTTCTTC
TRBJ2-1 | once | NA | TRBV20-1 | CSVRGGVEGNEQFF | TGCAGTGTCAGAGGCGGGGTTGAAGGTAATGAGCAGTTCTTC
TRBJ2-1 | NA | NA | TRBV20-1 | CSARDAALECNEQFF | TGCAGTGCTAGAGATGCGGCATTGGAGTGCAATGAGCAGTTCTTC
TRBJ2-1 | NA | TRBD1 | TRBV12-3/TRBV12-4 | CASSRTGVAEQFF | TGTGCCAGCAGCCGAACAGGGGTAGCTGAGCAGTTCTTC
TRBJ2-6 | few | NA | TRBV5-1 | CASSWNGGVPSGANVLTF | TGCGCCAGCAGCTGGAATGGTGGGGTCCCGTCTGGGGCCAACGTCCTGACTTTC
TRBJ2-4 | few | TRBD2 | TRBV7-2 | CASSGLAGGLTKNIQYF | TGTGCCAGCAGCGGGTTAGCGGGGGGGCTTACCAAAAACATTCAGTACTTC
TRBJ1-4 | few | NA | TRBV30 | CAWRQGVQANEKLFF | TGTGCCTGGCGCCAAGGGGTTCAGGCTAATGAAAAACTGTTTTTT
TRBJ1-1 | NA | TRBD1 | TRBV20-1 | CSAHRGGTEAFF | TGCAGTGCTCACAGGGGGGGCACTGAAGCTTTCTTT
TRBJ1-6 | NA | NA | TRBV6-5 | CASSYSTGQRRNSPLHF | TGTGCCAGCAGTTACTCGACAGGTCAACGTAGAAATTCACCCCTCCACTTT
TRBJ1-5 | few | NA | TRBV5-1 | CASSAAGGINQPQHF | TGCGCCAGCAGCGCCGCGGGAGGGATCAATCAGCCCCAGCATTTT
TRBJ2-3 | few | NA | TRBV6-1 | CASSEGGSKTTDTQYF | TGTGCCAGCAGTGAAGGAGGTAGCAAGACCACAGATACGCAGTATTTT
TRBJ2-7 | NA | NA | TRBV27 | CASSLKPGPTYEQYF | TGTGCCAGCAGTTTGAAACCGGGCCCAACCTACGAGCAGTACTTC
TRBJ1-1 | many | NA | TRBV29-1 | CSVGRTEAFF | TGCAGCGTTGGACGGACTGAAGCTTTCTTT
TRBJ2-1 | NA | NA | TRBV4-1 | CASSQGGGRTYNEQFF | TGCGCCAGCAGCCAAGGGGGTGGGAGGACCTACAATGAGCAGTTCTTC